These T cell receptor beta chains were read from a single sample in a study of T cells in Graves' hyperthyroidism and ophthalmopathy. From the multiplex PCR reads, TCRdb called clonotypes with MiXCR, one entry per CDR3 protein. The sample contains more than 350,000 distinct CDR3 sequences, roughly 14% of which appear only once. Sample: blood. The receptors stem from a woman in her 30s with Graves' ophthalmopathy. The CDR3 runs from the conserved cysteine through the conserved F or W. A D gene is named only where the DNA matches it firmly. Size values are once, few and many counts, or a class for expanded clones, and some rows have none.

J gene	D gene	clone size	V gene	CDR3 DNA	CDR3 protein
TRBJ1-1	NA	many	TRBV2	TGTGCCAGCATCGGAACGGGCAGGATGAACACTGAAGCTTTCTTT	CASIGTGRMNTEAFF
TRBJ2-1	TRBD2	NA	TRBV19	TGTGCCAGTAAGGTCACTAGCGGGGGGGGTAATGAGCAGTTCTTC	CASKVTSGGGNEQFF
TRBJ1-1	NA	many	TRBV20-1	TGCAGTGCTAGGGACCTGGCGCCTGAAGCTTTCTTT	CSARDLAPEAFF
TRBJ1-2	NA	many	TRBV7-9	TGTGCCAGCAGCTCACCGCCCAGCTATGGCTACACCTTC	CASSSPPSYGYTF
TRBJ2-7	NA	NA	TRBV28	TGTGCCAGCAGCCCGCTGGGACTCAACTCCTACGAGCAGTACTTC	CASSPLGLNSYEQYF
TRBJ2-1	TRBD1	many	TRBV24-1	TGTGCCACGCGCTCAGGGGGCGGAAGCTCCTACAATGAGCAGTTCTTC	CATRSGGGSSYNEQFF
TRBJ2-2	NA	few	TRBV19	TGTGCCAGTGGACCCACAACGAACACCGGGGAGCTGTTTTTT	CASGPTTNTGELFF
TRBJ2-1	TRBD1	many	TRBV24-1	TGTGCCACCAGTGATCCGACAGGGAGCTCCTACAATGAGCAGTTCTTC	CATSDPTGSSYNEQFF
TRBJ2-3	TRBD2	NA	TRBV12-5	TGTGCTAGTGGTCAGGGCGGGGGGTCGTCCTTCACCCATACGCAGTATTTT	CASGQGGGSSFTHTQYF
TRBJ2-7	NA	many	TRBV10-2	TGCGCCAGCAGTGACCAGCGTGGAACGGCCTACGAGCAGTACTTC	CASSDQRGTAYEQYF
TRBJ2-1	NA	many	TRBV7-3	TGTGCCAGCAGCAGGGGTGGCGCGGATGAGCAGTTCTTC	CASSRGGADEQFF
TRBJ2-2	TRBD2	many	TRBV12-3/TRBV12-4	TGTGCCAGCAGTTCGGGGGGGCGCCACGGGGAGCTGTTTTTT	CASSSGGRHGELFF
TRBJ1-5	NA	NA	TRBV6-9	TGTGCCAGCAGTTACCAAGCAGGGGCGGCATATGGTGGCAATCAGCCCCAGCATTTT	CASSYQAGAAYGGNQPQHF
TRBJ1-5	TRBD1	many	TRBV28	TGTGCCAGCAGTTTCCAGGGGGATCAGCCCCAGCATTTT	CASSFQGDQPQHF
TRBJ1-2	NA	many	TRBV28	TGTGCCACCCCTCGGGGATCCGACTATGGCTACACCTTC	CATPRGSDYGYTF
TRBJ1-2	TRBD1	many	TRBV12-3/TRBV12-4	TGTGCCAGCAGCCCCCACTCCGACAGGGAACACTCCCCCTACTATGGCTACACCTTC	CASSPHSDREHSPYYGYTF
TRBJ1-5	NA	NA	TRBV20-1	TGCAGTGCTAGGGGGGACAAAAATAGCAATCAGCCCCAGCATTTT	CSARGDKNSNQPQHF
TRBJ1-2	TRBD1	NA	TRBV30	TGTGCCGCTGCCGGGACAGGGGTGAATGGCTACACCTTC	CAAAGTGVNGYTF
TRBJ1-5	NA	few	TRBV20-1	TGCAGTGCTAGTAACCCAGGGAGTCATAGCAATCAGCCCCAGCATTTT	CSASNPGSHSNQPQHF
TRBJ2-5	NA	many	TRBV3-1	TGTGCCAGCAGCCCGGGTCATCAAGAGACCCAGTACTTC	CASSPGHQETQYF
TRBJ1-3	TRBD1	few	TRBV12-3/TRBV12-4	TGTGCCAGCACTGACAGGGCTCTAAACACCATATATTTT	CASTDRALNTIYF
TRBJ2-5	TRBD2	many	TRBV11-2	TGTGCCAGCAGCTTAGAGAGTACGGGCGGGGGAAGAAGTGGGACCCAGTACTTC	CASSLESTGGGRSGTQYF
TRBJ2-1	NA	many	TRBV7-8	TGTGCCAGCAGCCGAGGACGTGGAGACAATGAGCAGTTCTTC	CASSRGRGDNEQFF
TRBJ1-4	TRBD1	many	TRBV10-3	TGTGCCACAAAAGACAGGGGAGATGAAAAACTGTTTTTT	CATKDRGDEKLFF
TRBJ1-5	NA	many	TRBV28	TGTGCCAGCAGCACGACTAAAGCATATAGCAATCAGCCCCAGCATTTT	CASSTTKAYSNQPQHF
TRBJ2-7	NA	many	TRBV30	TGTGCCTGGACCTCTGACGCAGCCGAGCAGTACTTC	CAWTSDAAEQYF
TRBJ2-5	NA	many	TRBV30	TGTGCCTGGTCTCAGGATCAAGAGACCCAGTACTTC	CAWSQDQETQYF
TRBJ2-3	NA	few	TRBV7-3	TGTGCCAGCAGCTTAATGGGCAGGGTCACAGATACGCAGTATTTT	CASSLMGRVTDTQYF